These 18 T cell receptor beta chains were all obtained from the same sample, sequenced in a study of CD4 T cells in relation to SARS-CoV-2 and coronaviruses. Their cognate antigens are unknown. This table comes from immunoSEQ multiplex PCR, and its TCRdb copy is limited to in-frame clones, with some not included. In the table there are about 36,000 clones, over 60% of which are singletons. Sequencing used memory CD4+ T cells from PBMCs, cultured in vitro. The receptor set was obtained from an adult with COVID-19.

The rearrangement uses TRBV18 and TRBJ1-1; TRBD1 matches 8 bases. V was pared by 5 bases and J by 5 bases, with 10 bases of the junction left unmatched. Per the germline V gene, CDR1 is KGHSH and CDR2 is LQKENI. The CDR3 is 15 residues long. In DNA, the CDR3 is TGTGCCAGCTCAAGACAACAGGGGGAGAGTACTGAAGCTTTCTTT. Translating it yields CASSRQQGESTEAFF.

This chain connects TRBV5-1 to TRBJ2-1; 9 nucleotides line up with TRBD2. The germline CDR1 and CDR2 sequences are SGHRS and YFSETQ. V lost 0 bases and J lost 5; bases outside the gene matches: 6. There are 16 residues in the CDR3. The CDR3 sequence is CASSLVGGRGNNEQFF. DNA for the CDR3: TGCGCCAGCAGCTTGGTTGGCGGGAGGGGGAACAATGAGCAGTTCTTC.

The chain recombines TRBV3-1 (or the pseudogene TRBV3-2) with TRBJ1-1; D may be TRBD1 (6 bases). Looked up from germline, CDR1 is LGHDT and CDR2 is YNNKEL (reference sequence). The CDR3 is made up of 16 amino acids. V shed 3 bases and J shed 4 bases, with 18 bases lying between them. CDR3 bases: TGTGCCAGCAGCCAGGGGGGGACGGGCAGGGGCACTGAAGCTTTCTTT. This encodes CASSQGGTGRGTEAFF.

The chain is built from TRBV6-4 and TRBJ2-3; 7 nucleotides agree with TRBD2. This CDR3 has 15 residues. The germline V gene encodes CDR1 MRHNA and CDR2 SNTAGT. The J segment lost 7 bases and the V segment lost 3 bases, leaving 10 bases of the junction unmatched. The CDR3 region is CASSEGGGPPHTQYF. CDR3 DNA: TGTGCCAGCAGTGAGGGGGGAGGGCCCCCACATACGCAGTATTTT.

This clone was counted between two and nine times. The chain recombines TRBV5-1 with TRBJ2-7; 7 bases map to TRBD1. CDR1 and CDR2 from the germline V gene are SGHRS and YFSETQ. The CDR3 consists of 14 residues. The V segment lost 1 base and the J segment 2 bases; nucleotides outside the gene matches: 3. The CDR3 DNA reads TGCGCCAGCAGCTTGTCCGGGACAGCCTACGAGCAGTACTTC. Translation gives CASSLSGTAYEQYF.

The rearrangement joins TRBV13 to TRBJ2-1; the D is unclear. Germline-derived CDR1 and CDR2 are PRHDT and FYEKMQ (reference sequence). CDR3 length: 15 amino acids. V lost 0 bases, J lost 3 bases, and 9 bases lay in between. CDR3 loop: CASSLGHPGYNEQFF. CDR3 nucleotide sequence: TGTGCCAGCAGCTTAGGTCACCCGGGCTACAATGAGCAGTTCTTC.

This clone was detected only once. The chain has TRBV5-5 and TRBJ1-1; D uncertain. Germline-derived CDR1 and CDR2 are SGHKS and YYEKEE (reference sequence). The germline V and J ends were trimmed by 4 bases and 0 bases, with 10 bases remaining between them. The CDR3 spans 14 residues. CDR3 nucleotides: TGTGCCAGCAGCCCCTGGGGAATGAACACTGAAGCTTTCTTT. The encoded protein is CASSPWGMNTEAFF.

Within the sample, this clone is medium-sized. The V and J genes are TRBV4-3 and TRBJ1-1; 7 bases are shared with TRBD1. Per the germline V gene, CDR1 is LGHNA and CDR2 is YSLEER. This CDR3 is 16 amino acids long. V dropped 0 bases and J dropped 1; count of bases not matched to a gene: 5. The CDR3 DNA sequence: TGCGCCAGCAGCCAAGATTGGGCAGGGGGGAACACTGAAGCTTTCTTT. This translates into CASSQDWAGGNTEAFF.

The rearrangement links TRBV9 to TRBJ2-1; the D is unclear. The CDR3 loop spans 13 amino acids. Germline V CDR1 and CDR2: SGDLS, YYNGEE. Deletions cut 2 bases from V and 7 bases from J, with 10 bases between. In nucleotides, the CDR3 is TGTGCCAGCAGCGTTGGATGGCGGAATGAGCAGTTCTTC. Residues: CASSVGWRNEQFF.

A few counts support this clone. V and J are TRBV27 and TRBJ2-1, with 7 bases lining up with TRBD2. After removal of 6 bases from V and 0 bases from J, the junction contained 8 bases not matched to a gene. Germline V gene data show CDR1 as MNHEY and CDR2 as SMNVEV (reference sequence). The CDR3 length is 16 residues. The CDR3 reads CASRLVWTSSYNEQFF. The CDR3, as DNA: TGTGCCAGCAGGCTTGTCTGGACTAGCTCCTACAATGAGCAGTTCTTC.

This rearrangement joins TRBV24-1 to TRBJ2-2; D is uncertain. Germline V CDR1 and CDR2: KGHDR, SFDVKD. Between the trimmed V and J ends, which lost 2 bases and 6 bases, there was a span of 12 bases. The CDR3 contains 15 residues. CDR3 in DNA: TGTGCCACCAGTGATTCAACCATTCCAGCCGGGGAGCTGTTTTTT. Its translation is CATSDSTIPAGELFF.

The genes are TRBV7-3 and TRBJ2-2; TRBD1 matches at 7 bases. Germline V gene data show CDR1 as SGHTA and CDR2 as FQGTGA. Germline trimming cut 4 bases from V and 8 bases from J; bases unmatched to any gene: 13. The CDR3 runs to 16 residues. The CDR3 DNA reads TGTGCCAGCAGCTCCCCTGGGACAGATAGGTCGGGGGAGCTGTTTTTT. The encoded protein is CASSSPGTDRSGELFF.

This rearrangement joins TRBV4-1 to TRBJ2-2; D unclear. Trimming took off 0 bases at V and 4 bases at J, with 15 bases between the two ends. The CDR3 is 17 amino acids. The germline CDR1 and CDR2 sequences are MGHRA and YSYEKL. CDR3 sequence: CASSQEVLVIGTGELFF. The CDR3 DNA reads TGCGCCAGCAGCCAAGAGGTGCTAGTCATCGGCACCGGGGAGCTGTTTTTT.

The V call is TRBV18, the J call TRBJ2-3; D may be TRBD2 (5 bases). Germline V lookup: CDR1 KGHSH, CDR2 LQKENI. CDR3 length equals 14 residues. Deletions cut 3 bases from V and 6 bases from J, with 13 bases between. The CDR3 loop reads CASSPLDGEDTQYF. The CDR3 DNA reads TGTGCCAGCTCACCTCTTGACGGGGAGGATACGCAGTATTTT.

This clone appeared a few times. The chain employs TRBV27 and TRBJ2-3, with unresolved D. Between the trimmed V and J ends, which lost 1 base and 4 bases, there was a span of 12 bases. The CDR3 totals 15 residues. Germline CDR1 MNHEY, CDR2 SMNVEV (reference sequence). CDR3: CASSLFRRRPDTQYF. The CDR3 DNA follows: TGTGCCAGCAGTTTATTTAGGAGACGCCCAGATACGCAGTATTTT.

The genes are TRBV27 and TRBJ2-1; no definite D call. Trimming removed 3 bases at V and 4 bases at J, with 16 bases between. The germline CDR1 and CDR2 sequences are MNHEY and SMNVEV (reference sequence). CDR3 length equals 16 residues. CDR3 coding DNA: TGTGCCAGCAGTTTTGGCCCGGGCCCCCGGTACAATGAGCAGTTCTTC. This gives the protein CASSFGPGPRYNEQFF.

The chain links TRBV6-2 or TRBV6-3 to TRBJ2-7, with 7 nucleotides matching TRBD2. Trimming cost V 6 bases and J 4 bases; bases outside gene matches: 12. In germline, CDR1 is MNHEY, CDR2 SVGEGT. CDR3 length equals 15 residues. CDR3 in DNA: TGTGCCAGCAGCGCGGCGTACTCTAGCGGATACGAGCAGTACTTC. It yields the protein CASSAAYSSGYEQYF.

Written as DNA, the CDR3 is TGTGCCAGCAGCCGCATTGGGGGACTAGCGGAAGATACGCAGTATTTT. This gives the protein CASSRIGGLAEDTQYF. V is TRBV7-3 and J is TRBJ2-3; the match to TRBD2 covers 11 bases. The length of the CDR3 is 16 residues. The ends lost 5 bases at V and 5 bases at J; junction bases unmatched: 9. The germline V gene has CDR1 SGHTA and CDR2 FQGTGA.